These 8 T cell receptor beta chains were sequenced from one sample in a study of blood T cell repertoires in COVID-19. The repertoire was sequenced with immunoSEQ multiplex PCR; TCRdb's copy has only in-frame clones and lacks some. Among around 21,000 clones listed, 84% were seen once. The sequencing sample was made of peripheral blood. The receptors here all came from a man aged 35 to 55 with acute or convalescent COVID-19.

The V gene is TRBV27, the J gene TRBJ2-2, with a possible D match to TRBD2 (6 bases). Germline CDR1 MNHEY, CDR2 SMNVEV (reference sequence). CDR3 length: 16 residues. V dropped 7 bases and J dropped 2 bases, with 17 bases sitting between them. The CDR3 here is CASTRLGGPNTGELFF. The CDR3 coding sequence is TGTGCCAGCACACGGTTAGGAGGGCCCAACACCGGGGAGCTGTTTTTT.

This sequence joins TRBV5-6 and TRBJ2-5, with D possibly being TRBD1 (6 bases). The CDR3 runs 15 residues. V lost 4 bases and J 0 bases, leaving 13 bases between the germline ends. Germline V gene data show CDR1 as SGHDT and CDR2 as YYEEEE. CDR3 nucleotide sequence: TGTGCCAGCAGCGCCGGACAGAGGTACCAAGAGACCCAGTACTTC. Translating gives CASSAGQRYQETQYF.

The J gene is TRBJ1-2, the V gene TRBV3-1 (or the pseudogene TRBV3-2); TRBD1 matches at 7 bases. V gave up 3 bases and J gave up 8 bases; unmatched junction bases: 9. Germline CDR1 reads LGHDT; CDR2 reads YNNKEL (reference sequence). The CDR3 extends over 14 amino acids. This chain's CDR3 is CASSHAGTALGYTF. The CDR3 nucleotides read TGTGCCAGCAGCCATGCCGGGACAGCCTTGGGCTACACCTTC.

The V and J genes are TRBV7-2 and TRBJ2-1; TRBD2 agrees at 14 bases. The germline V gene has CDR1 SGHTA and CDR2 FQGNSA. Losses at the gene ends were 3 bases for V and 8 bases for J; bases not matched to a gene: 3. The CDR3 extends over 15 amino acids. CDR3 sequence reads: CASSLTSGGADEQFF. CDR3 in DNA: TGTGCCAGCAGCTTGACTAGCGGGGGGGCAGATGAGCAGTTCTTC.

The chain uses TRBV9 and TRBJ1-1; 7 bases fit TRBD1. This CDR3 contains 14 residues. Germline CDR1 reads SGDLS; CDR2 reads YYNGEE. Trimming took 4 bases from V and 5 from J; bases not matched to a gene: 8. For the CDR3, the DNA is TGTGCCAGCAGCAATCTACAGGGGAGGACTGAAGCTTTCTTT. This encodes CASSNLQGRTEAFF.

This clone showed up just a few times. The chain carries TRBV19 and TRBJ1-1; D may be TRBD1 (6 bases). V gave up 6 bases and J gave up 1 base, with 12 bases separating them. Germline values: CDR1 LNHDA, CDR2 SQIVND (reference sequence). This CDR3 is built from 14 residues. The CDR3 loop reads CASRLGGQNTEAFF. CDR3 bases: TGTGCCAGTAGGTTGGGGGGGCAGAACACTGAAGCTTTCTTT.

This chain links TRBV9 with TRBJ1-4; tentatively, D is TRBD1 (6 bases). V gave up 0 bases and J gave up 2 bases, with 11 bases separating them. CDR3 length equals 16 residues. CDR1 and CDR2 (germline): SGDLS, YYNGEE. The CDR3 sequence: CASSVDLGATNEKLFF. Here the CDR3 DNA reads TGTGCCAGCAGCGTAGATCTGGGGGCCACTAATGAAAAACTGTTTTTT. The complete variable domain, with remaining parts taken from reference TRBV9 and TRBJ1-4, reads DSGVTQTPKHLITATGQRVTLRCSPRSGDLSVYWYQQSLDQGLQFLIQYYNGEERAKGNILERFSAQQFPDLHSELNLSSLELGDSALYFCASSVDLGATNEKLFFGSGTQLSVL.

By share of the sample, this clone is medium-sized. The gene calls are TRBV4-1 and TRBJ1-2, with D possibly matching TRBD1 (5 bases). The germline V gene has CDR1 MGHRA and CDR2 YSYEKL. This CDR3 has 15 residues. V lost 3 bases, J lost 8 bases, and 19 bases lay in between. The CDR3 sequence: CASSQELDSFGGYTF. The CDR3 nucleotides are TGCGCCAGCAGCCAGGAACTTGACAGTTTTGGGGGCTACACCTTC.